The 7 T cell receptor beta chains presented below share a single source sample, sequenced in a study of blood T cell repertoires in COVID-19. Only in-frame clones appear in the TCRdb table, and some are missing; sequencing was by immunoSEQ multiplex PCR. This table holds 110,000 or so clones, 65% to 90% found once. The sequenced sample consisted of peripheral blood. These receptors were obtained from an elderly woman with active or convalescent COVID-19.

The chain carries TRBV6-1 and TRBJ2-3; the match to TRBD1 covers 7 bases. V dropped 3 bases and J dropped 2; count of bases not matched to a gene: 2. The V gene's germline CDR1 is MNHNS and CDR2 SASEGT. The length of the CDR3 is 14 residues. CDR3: CASSDRGTTDTQYF. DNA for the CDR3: TGTGCCAGCAGTGACAGGGGGACCACAGATACGCAGTATTTT.

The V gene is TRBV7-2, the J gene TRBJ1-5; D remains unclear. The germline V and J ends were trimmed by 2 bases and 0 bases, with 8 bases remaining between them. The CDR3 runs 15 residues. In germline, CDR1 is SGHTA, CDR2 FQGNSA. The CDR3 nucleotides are TGTGCCAGCAGCTTAAATGAGGTTAGCAATCAGCCCCAGCATTTT. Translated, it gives CASSLNEVSNQPQHF. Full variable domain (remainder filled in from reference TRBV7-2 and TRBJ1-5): GAGVSQSPSNKVTEKGKDVELRCDPISGHTALYWYRQSLGQGLEFLIYFQGNSAPDKSGLPSDRFSAERTGGSVSTLTIQRTQQEDSAVYLCASSLNEVSNQPQHFGDGTRLSIL.

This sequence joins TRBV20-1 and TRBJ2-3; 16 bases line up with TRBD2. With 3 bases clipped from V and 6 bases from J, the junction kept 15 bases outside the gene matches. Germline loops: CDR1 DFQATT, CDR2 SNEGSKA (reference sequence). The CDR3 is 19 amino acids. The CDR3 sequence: CSASTGTSGRVAKWDTQYF. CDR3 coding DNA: TGCAGTGCTAGTACCGGGACTAGCGGGAGGGTTGCTAAATGGGATACGCAGTATTTT.

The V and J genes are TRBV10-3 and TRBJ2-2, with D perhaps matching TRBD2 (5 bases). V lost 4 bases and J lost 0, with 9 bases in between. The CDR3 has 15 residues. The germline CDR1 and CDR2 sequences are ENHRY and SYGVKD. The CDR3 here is CAISVTGTNTGELFF. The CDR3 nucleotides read TGTGCCATCAGTGTAACCGGGACGAACACCGGGGAGCTGTTTTTT.

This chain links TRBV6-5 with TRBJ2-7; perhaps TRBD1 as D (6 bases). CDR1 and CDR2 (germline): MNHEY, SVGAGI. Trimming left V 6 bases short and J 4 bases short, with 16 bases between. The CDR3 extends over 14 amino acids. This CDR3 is CASSAVAGEYEQYF. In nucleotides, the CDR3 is TGTGCCAGCAGCGCAGTCGCAGGGGAGTACGAGCAGTACTTC.

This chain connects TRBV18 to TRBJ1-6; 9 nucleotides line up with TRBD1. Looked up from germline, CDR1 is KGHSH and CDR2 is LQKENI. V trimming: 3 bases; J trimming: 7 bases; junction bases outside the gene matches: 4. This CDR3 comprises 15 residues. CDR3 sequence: CASSPSGTGNSPLHF. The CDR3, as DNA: TGTGCCAGCTCACCGTCCGGGACAGGGAATTCACCCCTCCACTTT.

CDR3 nucleotides: TGTGCCAGCAGTCACGACAGGGTATTAGGCTACACCTTC. It translates to CASSHDRVLGYTF. The chain employs TRBV28 and TRBJ1-2; 7 bases fit TRBD1. Per the germline V gene, CDR1 is MDHEN and CDR2 is SYDVKM. The CDR3 is 13 residues long. V was pared by 5 bases and J by 8 bases, with 8 bases of the junction left unmatched.